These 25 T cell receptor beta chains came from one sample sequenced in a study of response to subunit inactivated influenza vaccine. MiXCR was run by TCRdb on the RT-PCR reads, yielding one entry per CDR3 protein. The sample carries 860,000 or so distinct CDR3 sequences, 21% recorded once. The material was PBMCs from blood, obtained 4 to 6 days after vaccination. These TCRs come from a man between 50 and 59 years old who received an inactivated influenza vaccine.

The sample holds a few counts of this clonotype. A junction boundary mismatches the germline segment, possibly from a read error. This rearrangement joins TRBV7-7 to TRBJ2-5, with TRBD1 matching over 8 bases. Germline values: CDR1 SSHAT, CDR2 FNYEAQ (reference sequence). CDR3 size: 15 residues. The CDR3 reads CASSWTGSPQETQYF. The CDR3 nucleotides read TGTGCTAGCAGCTGGACAGGGAGCCCCCAAGAGACCCAGTACTTC.

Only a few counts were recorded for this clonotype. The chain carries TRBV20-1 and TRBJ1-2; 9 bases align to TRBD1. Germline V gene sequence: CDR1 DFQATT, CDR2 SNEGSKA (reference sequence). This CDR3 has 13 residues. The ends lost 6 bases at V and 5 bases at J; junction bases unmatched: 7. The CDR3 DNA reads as TGCAGTGCAGCAACAGGGGGCGGGTATGGCTACACCTTC. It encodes CSAATGGGYGYTF.

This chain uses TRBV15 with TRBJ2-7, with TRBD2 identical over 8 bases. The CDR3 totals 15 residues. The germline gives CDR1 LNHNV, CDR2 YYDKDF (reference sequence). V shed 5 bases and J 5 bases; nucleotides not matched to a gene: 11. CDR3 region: CATSPRLAGEDEQYF. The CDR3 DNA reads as TGTGCCACCAGCCCTCGTCTAGCGGGCGAGGACGAGCAGTACTTC.

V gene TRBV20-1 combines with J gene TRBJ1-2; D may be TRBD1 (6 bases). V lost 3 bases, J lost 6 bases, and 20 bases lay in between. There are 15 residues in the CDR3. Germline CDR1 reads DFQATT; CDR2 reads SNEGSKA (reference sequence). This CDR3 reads CSARELGGPRDGYTF. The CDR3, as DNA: TGCAGTGCTAGGGAGCTGGGGGGCCCGAGGGATGGCTACACCTTC.

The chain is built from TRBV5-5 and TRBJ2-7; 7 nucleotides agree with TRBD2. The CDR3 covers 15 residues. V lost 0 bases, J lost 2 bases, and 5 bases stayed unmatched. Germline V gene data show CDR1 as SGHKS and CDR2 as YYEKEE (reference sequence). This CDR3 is CASSLVFGTTYEQYF. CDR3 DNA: TGTGCCAGCAGCTTGGTGTTTGGGACTACCTACGAGCAGTACTTC.

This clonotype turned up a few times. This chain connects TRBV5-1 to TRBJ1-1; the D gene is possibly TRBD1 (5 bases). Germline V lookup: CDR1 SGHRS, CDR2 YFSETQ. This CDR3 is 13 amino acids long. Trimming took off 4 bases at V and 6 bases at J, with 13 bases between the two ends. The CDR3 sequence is CASSPWGGAEAFF. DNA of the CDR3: TGCGCCAGCAGCCCCTGGGGAGGGGCTGAAGCTTTCTTT.

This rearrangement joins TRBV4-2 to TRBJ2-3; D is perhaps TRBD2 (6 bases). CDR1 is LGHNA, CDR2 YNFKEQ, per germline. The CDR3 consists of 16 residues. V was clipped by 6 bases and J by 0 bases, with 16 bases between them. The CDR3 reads CASRPSRRASTDTQYF. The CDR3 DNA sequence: TGTGCCAGCAGGCCTAGCAGGAGGGCCAGCACAGATACGCAGTATTTT.

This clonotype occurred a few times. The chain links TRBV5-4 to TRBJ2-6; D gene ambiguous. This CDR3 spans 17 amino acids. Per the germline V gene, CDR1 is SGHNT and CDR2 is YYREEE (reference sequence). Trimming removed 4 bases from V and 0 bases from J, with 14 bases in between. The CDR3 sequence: CASSLGRKSSGANVLTF. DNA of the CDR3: TGTGCCAGCAGCCTAGGACGTAAGAGCTCTGGGGCCAACGTCCTGACTTTC.

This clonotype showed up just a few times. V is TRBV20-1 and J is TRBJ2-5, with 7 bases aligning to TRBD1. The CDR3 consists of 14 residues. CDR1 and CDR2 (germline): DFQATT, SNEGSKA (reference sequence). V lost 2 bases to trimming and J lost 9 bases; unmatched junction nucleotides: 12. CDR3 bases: TGCAGTGCTAGACCTTTCGGACAGGCCGGGGCCCAGTACTTC. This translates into CSARPFGQAGAQYF.

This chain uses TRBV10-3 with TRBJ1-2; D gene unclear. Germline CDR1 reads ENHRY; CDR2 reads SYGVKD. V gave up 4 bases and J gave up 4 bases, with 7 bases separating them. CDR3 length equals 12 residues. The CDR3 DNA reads TGTGCCATCAGTGCGTCAGCCTATGGCTACACCTTC. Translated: CAISASAYGYTF.

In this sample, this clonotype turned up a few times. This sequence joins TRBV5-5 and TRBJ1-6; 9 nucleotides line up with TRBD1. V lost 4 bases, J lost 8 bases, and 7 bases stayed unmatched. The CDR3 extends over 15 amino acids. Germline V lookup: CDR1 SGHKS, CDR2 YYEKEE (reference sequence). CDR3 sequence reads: CASSNRTGAHSPLHF. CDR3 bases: TGTGCCAGCAGCAACCGGACAGGGGCTCATTCACCCCTCCACTTT.

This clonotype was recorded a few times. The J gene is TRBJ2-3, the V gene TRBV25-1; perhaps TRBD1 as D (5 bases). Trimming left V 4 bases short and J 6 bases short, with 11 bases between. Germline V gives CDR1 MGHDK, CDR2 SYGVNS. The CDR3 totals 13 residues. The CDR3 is CASSGIQGDTQYF. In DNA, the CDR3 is TGTGCCAGCAGTGGGATTCAGGGTGATACGCAGTATTTT.

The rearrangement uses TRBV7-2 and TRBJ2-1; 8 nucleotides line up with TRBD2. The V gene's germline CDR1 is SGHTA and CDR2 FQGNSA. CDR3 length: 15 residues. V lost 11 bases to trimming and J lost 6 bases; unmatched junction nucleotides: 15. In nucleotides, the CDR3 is TGTGCCTATGTGAGGCGGGAGGCGATGCTCAATGAGCAGTTCTTC. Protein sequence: CAYVRREAMLNEQFF.

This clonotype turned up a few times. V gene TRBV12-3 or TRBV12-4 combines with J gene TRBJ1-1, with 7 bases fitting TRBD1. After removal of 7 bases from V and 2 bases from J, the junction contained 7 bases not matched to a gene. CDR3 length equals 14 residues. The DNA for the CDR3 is TGTGCCAGCACAGAACAGGGGATTAACACTGAAGCTTTCTTT. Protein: CASTEQGINTEAFF.

The chain's CDR3 is CALSPALNDEQYF. The CDR3 nucleotides read TGTGCCCTCTCCCCCGCGTTAAACGACGAGCAGTACTTC. This rearrangement joins TRBV10-3 to TRBJ2-7; no clear D. Germline lookup yields CDR1 ENHRY and CDR2 SYGVKD. This CDR3 is built from 13 residues. Trimming cost V 11 bases and J 5 bases, with 19 bases left between them.

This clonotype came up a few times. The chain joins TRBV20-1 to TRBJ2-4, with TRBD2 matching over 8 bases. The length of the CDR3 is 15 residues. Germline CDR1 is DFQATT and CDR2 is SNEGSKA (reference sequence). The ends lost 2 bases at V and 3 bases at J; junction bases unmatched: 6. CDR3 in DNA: TGCAGTGCTAGACTCCCCGGGGGGGTCAAAAACATTCAGTACTTC. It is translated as CSARLPGGVKNIQYF.

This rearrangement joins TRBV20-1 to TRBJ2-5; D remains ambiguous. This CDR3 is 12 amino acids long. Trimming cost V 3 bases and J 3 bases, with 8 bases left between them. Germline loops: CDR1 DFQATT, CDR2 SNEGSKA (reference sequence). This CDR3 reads CSASGSKETQYF. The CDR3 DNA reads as TGCAGTGCTAGTGGTTCAAAAGAGACCCAGTACTTC.

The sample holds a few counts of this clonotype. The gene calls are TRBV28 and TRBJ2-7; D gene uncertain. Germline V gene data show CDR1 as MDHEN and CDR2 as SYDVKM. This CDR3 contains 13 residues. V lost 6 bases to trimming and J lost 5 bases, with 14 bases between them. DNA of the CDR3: TGTGCCAGCAGCCATAGGGTTGGCCACGAGCAGTACTTC. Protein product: CASSHRVGHEQYF.

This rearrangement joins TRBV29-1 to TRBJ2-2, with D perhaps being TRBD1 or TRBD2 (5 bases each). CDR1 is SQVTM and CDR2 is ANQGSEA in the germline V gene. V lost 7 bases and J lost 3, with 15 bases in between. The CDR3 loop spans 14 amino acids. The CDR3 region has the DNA TGCAGCGCAGGACCGGGGACCCACACCGGGGAGCTGTTTTTT. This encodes CSAGPGTHTGELFF.

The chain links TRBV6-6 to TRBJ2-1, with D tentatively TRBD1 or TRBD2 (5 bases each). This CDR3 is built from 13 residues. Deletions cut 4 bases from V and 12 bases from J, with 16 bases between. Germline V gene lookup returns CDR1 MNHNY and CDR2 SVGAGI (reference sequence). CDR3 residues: CASSFGTPDAQFF. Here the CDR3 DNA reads TGTGCCAGCAGTTTCGGGACGCCAGACGCGCAGTTCTTC.

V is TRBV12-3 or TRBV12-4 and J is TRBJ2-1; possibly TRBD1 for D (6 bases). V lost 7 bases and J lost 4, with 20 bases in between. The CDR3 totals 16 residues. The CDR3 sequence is CASIDSRTVRYNEQFF. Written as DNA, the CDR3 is TGTGCCAGCATCGATTCAAGGACAGTCAGGTACAATGAGCAGTTCTTC.

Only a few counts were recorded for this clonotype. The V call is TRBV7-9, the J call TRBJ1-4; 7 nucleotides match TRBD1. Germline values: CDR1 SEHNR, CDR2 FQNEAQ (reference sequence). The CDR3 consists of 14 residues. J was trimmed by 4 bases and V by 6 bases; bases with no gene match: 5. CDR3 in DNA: TGTGCCAGCAGACGAACAGGGGATAATGAAAAACTGTTTTTT. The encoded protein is CASRRTGDNEKLFF.

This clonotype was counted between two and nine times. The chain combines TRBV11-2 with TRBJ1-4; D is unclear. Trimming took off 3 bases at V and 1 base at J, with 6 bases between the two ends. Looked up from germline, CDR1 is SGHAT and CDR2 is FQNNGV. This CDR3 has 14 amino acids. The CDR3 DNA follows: TGTGCCAGCAGCTTGTCAGGAACTAATGAAAAACTGTTTTTT. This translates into CASSLSGTNEKLFF.

The CDR3 is CASSGQGGSTDTQYF. For the CDR3, the DNA is TGTGCCAGCAGCGGACAGGGGGGTAGCACAGATACGCAGTATTTT. The chain joins TRBV9 to TRBJ2-3, with TRBD1 matching 9 bases. CDR3 length: 15 residues. CDR1 is SGDLS, CDR2 YYNGEE, per germline. Trimming cost V 3 bases and J 0 bases; bases outside gene matches: 2.

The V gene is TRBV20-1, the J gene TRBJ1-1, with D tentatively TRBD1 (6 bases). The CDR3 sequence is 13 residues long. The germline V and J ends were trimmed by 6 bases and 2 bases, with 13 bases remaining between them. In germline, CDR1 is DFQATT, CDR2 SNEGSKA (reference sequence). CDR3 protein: CSAPRGLNTEAFF. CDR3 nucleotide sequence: TGCAGTGCGCCTCGGGGGCTCAACACTGAAGCTTTCTTT.